This T cell receptor (beta chain) was documented in a study of cytomegalovirus exposure and HLA in healthy donors. Study observations and caveats: TCR beta sequences reportedly predicted the HLA-A and HLA-B alleles of most subjects accurately. A missense variant in DCLRE1C was later tied to TCR beta V- and J-gene trimming.

The CDR3 loop spans 15 amino acids. Germline V gene data show CDR1 as WSHSY and CDR2 as SAAADI. With V trimmed by 5 bases and J by 7 bases, 9 bases remained unmatched. Worth noting for this clone: Its antigen is undetermined.

The donors gave bone marrow, and they were healthy. The PCR was carried out with 60 Vbeta primers and 13 Jbeta primers. Assay: immunoSEQ multiplex PCR; the TCRdb copy retains only in-frame clones and omits some. Among roughly 110,000 clones listed, roughly 82% were seen once. The receptor comes from a man aged 30-40 years in good health and CMV-seropositive. Material: PBMCs. This chain connects TRBV10-2 to TRBJ2-2; 8 bases fit TRBD1. CDR3 sequence reads: CASSSQGAQVGELFF. The CDR3, as DNA: TGCGCCAGCAGTTCTCAGGGGGCGCAGGTCGGGGAGCTGTTTTTT.